The 30 T cell receptor beta chains listed next were all sequenced from one sample in a study of tissue T cells after allogeneic stem cell transplantation. Indicated time point: mouse harvest day 7 after allogeneic transplant. Each mouse received 10^7 T-cell-depleted marrow cells plus 10^6 splenic CD5+ T cells by tail vein. Here immunoSEQ multiplex PCR was the method, and the copy in TCRdb shows in-frame clones only, minus some. The sample shows under 7,000 clones, approximately 47% of them seen only once. The material sequenced was gut tissue. These receptors were collected from a female BALB/c mouse given C57BL/6 T cells with graft-versus-host disease after an allogeneic hematopoietic cell transplant.

This clone turned up a few times. Mouse gene names and germline throughout. The CDR3 extends 1 residue past the end of the read, so its final part is completed from the germline J gene. The gene calls are TRBV13-2 and TRBJ1-2; D is undetermined. The germline gives CDR1 NNHNN, CDR2 SYGAGS (reference sequence). The CDR3 consists of 12 residues. The germline V and J ends were trimmed by 2 bases and 3 bases, with 5 bases remaining between them. The sequenced part of the CDR3 DNA is TGTGCCAGCGGTGAACAGTACTCCGACTACACC. Translated: CASGEQYSDYT. The whole CDR3 sequence is CASGEQYSDYTF.

This clone was counted between two and nine times. The germline and genes are mouse ones. The read ends 1 residue early relative to the CDR3; the germline J gene fills the gap. The V and J genes are TRBV19 and TRBJ2-1, with 8 bases identical to TRBD2. Germline values: CDR1 FNHDT, CDR2 SITEND (reference sequence). J gave up 6 bases and V 2 bases, and 4 bases lay outside the gene matches. The CDR3 sequence is 14 residues long. CDR3: CASSMGGRFAEQFF. CDR3 bases read: TGTGCCAGCAGTATGGGGGGGCGCTTTGCTGAGCAGTTC. The variable domain in full, completed from reference TRBV19 and TRBJ2-1, reads GGIITQTPKFLIGQEGQKLTLKCQQNFNHDTMYWYRQDSGKGLRLIYYSITENDLQKGDLSEGYDASREKKSSFSLTVTSAQKNEMAVFLCASSMGGRFAEQFFGPGTRLTVL.

Concerning this clone itself: These gene names are mouse names. From the germline J gene comes the end of the CDR3, since the read stops 1 residue before it. The V gene is TRBV3, the J gene TRBJ1-1; D is undetermined. The length of the CDR3 is 14 residues. Germline CDR1 SNHLY, CDR2 FYNGKV (reference sequence). Between the trimmed V and J ends, which lost 2 bases and 3 bases, there was a span of 10 bases. The sequenced CDR3 bases are TGTGCCAGCAGCTTACGGGGAAGGGACACAGAAGTCTTC. As protein: CASSLRGRDTEVF. The full CDR3 sequence reads CASSLRGRDTEVFF.

This clone was seen only a few times. Germline and genes here are mouse. CDR3 sequence: CASRDWGPYEQYF. The sequenced CDR3 bases are TGTGCCAGCAGGGACTGGGGGCCTTATGAACAGTAC. The chain carries TRBV13-3 and TRBJ2-7; 10 nucleotides agree with TRBD2. The CDR3 extends 1 residue past the end of the read, so its final part is completed from the germline J gene. The germline V gene has CDR1 NNHDY and CDR2 SYVADS. CDR3 length: 13 amino acids. V trimming: 5 bases; J trimming: 4 bases; junction bases outside the gene matches: 3.

As for this clone: The gene symbols are mouse symbols. The read ends 1 residue before the CDR3 terminus; that terminus is restored from the germline J gene. The rearrangement joins TRBV26 to TRBJ2-3, with D unclear. This CDR3 is built from 15 residues. Germline V gene sequence: CDR1 KGHPV, CDR2 FQNQEV (reference sequence). V gave up 2 bases and J gave up 0 bases, with 9 bases separating them. The CDR3 bases that were read are TGTGCCAGCAGTCTGAGCCAGGTTAGTGCAGAAACGCTGTAT. Translating gives CASSLSQVSAETLY. The entire CDR3 reads CASSLSQVSAETLYF.

In its sample, this clone is medium-sized. The genes are named according to mouse. Read data end 1 residue before the CDR3 end; the end is taken from the germline J gene. The rearrangement links TRBV29 to TRBJ2-7; possible D gene TRBD2, 6 bases. V lost 4 bases and J lost 3, with 10 bases in between. The germline CDR1 and CDR2 sequences are MSHET and SYDVDS. The CDR3 length is 13 residues. The CDR3 is CASSSGLFYEQYF. CDR3 bases read: TGTGCTAGCAGTTCGGGACTCTTCTATGAACAGTAC.

Comments on this clone: Genes here carry mouse names. The DNA ends 1 residue before the CDR3 does, and the rest of the CDR3 is filled in from the germline J gene. This chain joins TRBV2 and TRBJ1-1; D is undetermined. Looked up from germline, CDR1 is LGHNA and CDR2 is YSYQKL. The CDR3 is 15 amino acids. V was pared by 0 bases and J by 0 bases, with 8 bases between. This chain's CDR3 is CASSQEGRANTEVFF. CDR3 DNA (partial): TGTGCCAGCAGCCAAGAAGGCCGAGCAAACACAGAAGTCTTC.

Remarks on this clone: Any gene name here is a mouse gene name. The read is 1 residue too short to cover the CDR3 end, so that end is filled in from the germline J gene. The chain employs TRBV26 and TRBJ1-1, with D tentatively TRBD1 (6 bases). Between the trimmed V and J ends, which lost 3 bases and 1 base, there was a span of 6 bases. The CDR3 covers 13 residues. Germline CDR1 reads KGHPV; CDR2 reads FQNQEV (reference sequence). Incomplete CDR3 DNA: TGTGCCAGCAGTCTACAGGGGAACACAGAAGTCTTC. It codes for CASSLQGNTEVF. The full CDR3 sequence reads CASSLQGNTEVFF.

This clone showed up just a few times. Each gene name is a mouse one. The CDR3 end is not reached by the read, which stops 1 residue before it; the germline J gene fills it in. J is TRBJ2-7 and V is TRBV26; 7 nucleotides line up with TRBD1. Unmatched junction bases numbered 2, after V lost 4 bases and J lost 5 bases. CDR1 is KGHPV and CDR2 is FQNQEV in the germline V gene (reference sequence). The CDR3 extends over 12 amino acids. The CDR3 loop is CASSRQGDEQYF. The CDR3 bases that were read are TGTGCCAGCAGTCGGCAGGGGGATGAACAGTAC.

Concerning this clone: Gene names refer to mouse genes. The read finishes 1 residue shy of the CDR3 end, and the germline J gene is used to complete it. V gene TRBV23 combines with J gene TRBJ1-1; the table's D call of TRBD1 was not tested on the DNA. This CDR3 region has 13 residues. Germline V lookup: CDR1 KGHTA, CDR2 FQNQQP. CDR3 residues: CSSSPNKNTEVFF. The CDR3 DNA, read in part, is TGCTCCAGCAGTCCTAACAAAAACACAGAAGTCTTC. Full variable domain (outside the CDR3, taken from reference TRBV23 and TRBJ1-1): DAAVTQKPRYLIKMKGQEAEMKCIPEKGHTAVFWYQQKQSKELKFLIYFQNQQPLDQIDMVKERFSAVCPSSSLCSLGIRTCEAEDSALYLCSSSPNKNTEVFFGKGTRLTVV.

Of note for this clone: Gene names denote mouse genes. The read ends 1 residue early relative to the CDR3; the germline J gene fills the gap. The V and J genes are TRBV26 and TRBJ2-1; a weak D match, TRBD1 (6 bases). The V gene lost 3 bases and the J gene lost 1 base, with 7 bases spanning the gap. The CDR3 loop spans 14 amino acids. Germline lookup yields CDR1 KGHPV and CDR2 FQNQEV (reference sequence). The CDR3 bases that were read are TGTGCCAGCAGTCTCGACAGGAACTATGCTGAGCAGTTC. Translating it yields CASSLDRNYAEQF. The complete CDR3 reads CASSLDRNYAEQFF.

As concerns this clone: Gene names and germline match the mouse. The read falls 1 residue short of the CDR3 end, and the missing part is taken from the germline J gene. This chain connects TRBV3 to TRBJ2-2; 10 bases map to TRBD1. The CDR3 has 14 residues. CDR1 is SNHLY, CDR2 FYNGKV, per germline (reference sequence). Trimming cost V 5 bases and J 3 bases; bases outside gene matches: 0. CDR3 amino acids: CASSDRGHTGQLYF. The sequenced CDR3 bases are TGTGCCAGCAGCGACAGGGGGCACACCGGGCAGCTCTAC. The entire variable domain, with the rest obtained from reference TRBV3 and TRBJ2-2, is as follows: GPKVLQIPSHQIIDMGQMVTLNCDPVSNHLYFYWYKQILGQQMEFLVNFYNGKVMEKSKLFKDQFSVERPDGSYFTLKIQPTALEDSAVYFCASSDRGHTGQLYFGEGSKLTVL.

Notes on this clone: The gene names given are mouse names. Coverage ceases 1 residue before the CDR3 finishes, and the germline J gene fills in the end. The V call is TRBV23, the J call TRBJ2-1; the table's D call TRBD1 went unverified against the DNA. This CDR3 has 14 amino acids. Germline CDR1 reads KGHTA; CDR2 reads FQNQQP. CDR3 amino acids: CSSSRTGGGAEQFF. Incomplete CDR3 DNA: TGCTCCAGCAGTCGGACAGGGGGCGGTGCTGAGCAGTTC.

Note on this clone: Each gene name is a mouse one. The CDR3 is cut off 1 residue early in the read; its end comes from the germline J gene. The genes are TRBV23 and TRBJ1-1; the table's D call, TRBD1, was not checked against the DNA. This CDR3 is built from 14 residues. Germline V gene sequence: CDR1 KGHTA, CDR2 FQNQQP. The DNA read from the CDR3 is TGCTCCAGCAGTCAATCGAACAAAAACACAGAAGTCTTC. It is translated as CSSSQSNKNTEVF. The whole CDR3 is CSSSQSNKNTEVFF.

As regards this clone: Gene names are mouse gene names. The observed sequence ends 1 residue before the CDR3 terminus, with the missing tail filled in from the germline J gene. The chain uses TRBV3 and TRBJ2-7; 8 bases are shared with TRBD2. The CDR3 extends over 13 amino acids. The germline V gene encodes CDR1 SNHLY and CDR2 FYNGKV (reference sequence). The ends lost 2 bases at V and 4 bases at J; junction bases unmatched: 1. The covered CDR3 bases are TGTGCCAGCAGCTTAACTGGGGGTTATGAACAGTAC. It codes for CASSLTGGYEQY. The whole CDR3 protein is CASSLTGGYEQYF. Variable domain in full (rest from reference TRBV3 and TRBJ2-7): GPKVLQIPSHQIIDMGQMVTLNCDPVSNHLYFYWYKQILGQQMEFLVNFYNGKVMEKSKLFKDQFSVERPDGSYFTLKIQPTALEDSAVYFCASSLTGGYEQYFGPGTRLTVL.

This clone was seen a single time. Germline and genes here are mouse. Coverage ceases 1 residue before the CDR3 finishes, and the germline J gene fills in the end. This sequence joins TRBV23 and TRBJ2-2; TRBD1, the table's D call, was not compared with the DNA. Germline CDR1 and CDR2: KGHTA and FQNQQP. The CDR3 loop spans 14 amino acids. The sequenced CDR3 bases are TGCTCCAGCAGGATGGGACAGAACACCGGGCAGCTCTAC. Protein product: CSSRMGQNTGQLY. In full, the CDR3 is CSSRMGQNTGQLYF.

In its sample, this clone was seen a few times. The genes and germline here are from mouse. Read coverage stops 1 residue before the CDR3 terminus; the germline J gene supplies the remainder. This rearrangement joins TRBV3 to TRBJ2-1; D is ambiguous. Germline CDR1 and CDR2: SNHLY and FYNGKV (reference sequence). This CDR3 is 11 amino acids long. Trimming removed 2 bases at V and 6 bases at J, with 2 bases between. The CDR3 is CASSLFAEQFF. CDR3 bases read: TGTGCCAGCAGCTTATTTGCTGAGCAGTTC. Based on the CDR3 plus reference TRBV3 and TRBJ2-1, the full variable domain is GPKVLQIPSHQIIDMGQMVTLNCDPVSNHLYFYWYKQILGQQMEFLVNFYNGKVMEKSKLFKDQFSVERPDGSYFTLKIQPTALEDSAVYFCASSLFAEQFFGPGTRLTVL.

About this clone itself: Mouse gene names and germline throughout. The read stops 1 residue short of the end of the CDR3; the missing end is completed from the germline J gene. The chain recombines TRBV19 with TRBJ1-2; tentatively, D is TRBD1 (6 bases). Germline loops: CDR1 FNHDT, CDR2 SITEND (reference sequence). The CDR3 runs to 14 residues. V shed 3 bases and J shed 0 bases, with 9 bases lying between them. Partial CDR3 DNA: TGTGCCAGCAGTAAGGGACACGCAAACTCCGACTACACC. This encodes CASSKGHANSDYT. The complete CDR3 protein is CASSKGHANSDYTF. Filled out from reference TRBV19 and TRBJ1-2, the complete variable domain reads GGIITQTPKFLIGQEGQKLTLKCQQNFNHDTMYWYRQDSGKGLRLIYYSITENDLQKGDLSEGYDASREKKSSFSLTVTSAQKNEMAVFLCASSKGHANSDYTFGSGTRLLVI.

By its share, this clone is medium-sized. Gene names refer to mouse genes. The read gets to within 1 residue of the CDR3 end, and the germline J gene fills in the rest. The sample carries other DNA sequences with the same CDR3. V and J are TRBV2 and TRBJ2-7, with TRBD2 matching 9 bases. Germline lookup yields CDR1 LGHNA and CDR2 YSYQKL. Germline trimming cut 0 bases from V and 3 bases from J; bases unmatched to any gene: 0. There are 14 residues in the CDR3. The CDR3 sequence is CASSQDWGGYEQYF. The DNA read from the CDR3 is TGTGCCAGCAGCCAAGACTGGGGGGGCTATGAACAGTAC.

This clone has a single count. The genes are named according to mouse. CDR3 DNA (partial): TGTGCCAGCAGTCTGCCAGGCCCCTCCTATGAACAGTAC. Translating it yields CASSLPGPSYEQY. The whole CDR3 protein reads CASSLPGPSYEQYF. The chain links TRBV26 to TRBJ2-7; D gene uncertain. The read terminates 1 residue before the CDR3 end, so the remaining end is supplied by the germline J gene. This CDR3 contains 14 residues. CDR1 and CDR2 (germline): KGHPV, FQNQEV (reference sequence). Trimming shortened V by 2 bases and J by 0 bases, and 8 bases separated the two germline ends.

As for this clone: Mouse germline and gene names are used. The read falls 1 residue short of the CDR3 end, and the missing part is taken from the germline J gene. Additional DNA sequences in this sample encode the identical CDR3. The rearrangement uses TRBV3 and TRBJ1-2; TRBD1 agrees at 8 bases. This CDR3 is 13 amino acids long. V lost 5 bases and J lost 2; bases outside the gene matches: 1. CDR1 is SNHLY and CDR2 is FYNGKV in the germline V gene (reference sequence). The sequenced CDR3 bases are TGTGCCAGCAGCAGACAGGGGAACTCCGACTACACC. Translation: CASSRQGNSDYT. The full CDR3 is CASSRQGNSDYTF. Full variable domain (outside the CDR3, taken from reference TRBV3 and TRBJ1-2): GPKVLQIPSHQIIDMGQMVTLNCDPVSNHLYFYWYKQILGQQMEFLVNFYNGKVMEKSKLFKDQFSVERPDGSYFTLKIQPTALEDSAVYFCASSRQGNSDYTFGSGTRLLVI.

Comments on this clone: Any gene name here is a mouse gene name. From the germline J gene comes the end of the CDR3, since the read stops 1 residue before it. The V gene is TRBV26, the J gene TRBJ2-5; 9 nucleotides match TRBD1. Germline assignment: CDR1 KGHPV and CDR2 FQNQEV (reference sequence). CDR3 length: 15 amino acids. V shed 2 bases, J shed 2 bases, and the junction held 2 bases outside the gene matches. The sequenced part of the CDR3 DNA is TGTGCCAGCAGTCTGACAGGGGGCCGCCAAGACACCCAGTAC. Translated: CASSLTGGRQDTQY. The whole CDR3 sequence reads CASSLTGGRQDTQYF.

Points on this clone: All gene names here are mouse names. The read gets to within 1 residue of the CDR3 end, and the germline J gene fills in the rest. The rearrangement uses TRBV26 and TRBJ2-7; no clear D. V was trimmed by 0 bases and J by 3 bases, leaving 9 bases between them. Germline CDR1 and CDR2: KGHPV and FQNQEV (reference sequence). The CDR3 extends over 14 amino acids. CDR3 protein: CASSLSTGFYEQYF. CDR3 DNA, as far as it was read: TGTGCCAGCAGTCTGTCGACCGGATTCTATGAACAGTAC.

Concerning this clone: Gene names refer to mouse genes. The read terminates 1 residue ahead of where the CDR3 ends, so the germline J gene completes it. V is TRBV24 and J is TRBJ2-7; 10 bases match TRBD2. The germline V gene has CDR1 KGHTA and CDR2 FRNEEI. The CDR3 loop spans 15 amino acids. J lost 0 bases, V lost 5 bases, and 4 bases had no gene match. The part of the CDR3 DNA that was read is TGTGCCAGCAGTAAGGGACTGGGGAGCTCCTATGAACAGTAC. Protein: CASSKGLGSSYEQY. The whole CDR3 protein is CASSKGLGSSYEQYF.

On this clone itself: Here the gene names and germline are mouse. The CDR3 goes on 1 residue after the read ends, and that part is filled in from the germline J gene. V is TRBV12-1 and J is TRBJ2-1, with TRBD2 identical over 9 bases. This CDR3 spans 16 amino acids. Germline CDR1 reads SGHSN; CDR2 reads HYEKVE. J was trimmed by 2 bases and V by 2 bases; bases with no gene match: 6. This CDR3 is CASSPRLGAYYAEQFF. The covered CDR3 bases are TGTGCCAGCTCTCCTCGACTGGGGGCCTACTATGCTGAGCAGTTC.

To note about this clone: Mouse names are used for the genes. Coverage ceases 1 residue before the CDR3 finishes, and the germline J gene fills in the end. The chain carries TRBV20 and TRBJ2-5, with 7 positions matching TRBD1. This CDR3 is built from 13 residues. V shed 0 bases, J shed 6 bases, and the junction held 3 bases outside the gene matches. Germline CDR1 reads GFQATS; CDR2 reads STVNSAI. The sequenced part of the CDR3 DNA is TGTGGTGCTAGGGAGACAGGGAGGGACACCCAGTAC. This gives the protein CGARETGRDTQY. The CDR3, in full, reads CGARETGRDTQYF.

This clone was counted between two and nine times. Germline and genes here are mouse. The observed sequence ends 1 residue before the CDR3 terminus, with the missing tail filled in from the germline J gene. The chain is built from TRBV31 and TRBJ1-2; no clear D. CDR3 length equals 14 residues. Germline V gene sequence: CDR1 GKSSPN, CDR2 SITVG. V lost 0 bases, J lost 0 bases, and 8 bases lay in between. CDR3 DNA (partial): TGTGCCTGGAGTCTAGAGAGCGCAAACTCCGACTACACC. Its translation: CAWSLESANSDYT. The entire CDR3 protein is CAWSLESANSDYTF.

Details on this clone: Genes here carry mouse names. CDR3 DNA, as far as it was read: TGTGCAAGCAGCTTAGGACCAAATAGTCAAAACACCTTGTAC. It translates to CASSLGPNSQNTLY. The complete CDR3 reads CASSLGPNSQNTLYF. J is TRBJ2-4 and V is TRBV16; unclear D gene. The sequence runs out 1 residue before the end of the CDR3; the remainder is reconstructed from the germline J gene. V lost 1 base, J lost 0 bases, and 8 bases lay in between. The germline gives CDR1 SGHSA, CDR2 FRNQAP. The CDR3 runs to 15 residues.

Details on this clone: Mouse germline and gene names are used. The DNA ends 1 residue before the CDR3 does, and the rest of the CDR3 is filled in from the germline J gene. V and J are TRBV15 and TRBJ2-4; D gene uncertain. There are 13 residues in the CDR3. Trimming removed 1 base at V and 3 bases at J, with 5 bases between. CDR1 SGHND and CDR2 FRSKSL come from the germline V gene. CDR3 region: CASSLEQQNTLYF. The part of the CDR3 DNA that was read is TGTGCCAGCAGTTTAGAACAGCAAAACACCTTGTAC.

In regard to this clone: Any gene name here is a mouse gene name. The CDR3 end is not reached by the read, which stops 1 residue before it; the germline J gene fills it in. The rearrangement joins TRBV26 to TRBJ2-1; TRBD2 aligns across 9 bases. Germline trimming cut 3 bases from V and 5 bases from J; bases unmatched to any gene: 2. Germline V CDR1 and CDR2: KGHPV, FQNQEV (reference sequence). The CDR3 is made up of 14 amino acids. CDR3 DNA, as far as it was read: TGTGCCAGCAGTCTCTGGGGGGGAGATGCTGAGCAGTTC. Its protein is CASSLWGGDAEQF. The complete CDR3 protein is CASSLWGGDAEQFF.